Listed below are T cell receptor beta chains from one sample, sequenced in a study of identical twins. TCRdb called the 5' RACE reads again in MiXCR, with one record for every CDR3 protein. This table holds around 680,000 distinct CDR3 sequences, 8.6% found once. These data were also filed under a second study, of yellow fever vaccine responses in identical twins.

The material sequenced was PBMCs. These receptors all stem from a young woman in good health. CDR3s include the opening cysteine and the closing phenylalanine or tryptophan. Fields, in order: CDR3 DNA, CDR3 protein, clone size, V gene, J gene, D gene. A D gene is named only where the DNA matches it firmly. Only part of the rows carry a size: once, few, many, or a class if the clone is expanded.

cdr3_nt: TGTGCCAGCAGCTTAGCAGGGGGCGGAAATAATGAGCAGTTCTTC
cdr3_aa: CASSLAGGGNNEQFF
clone_size: few
v_call: TRBV7-9
j_call: TRBJ2-1
d_call: TRBD1

cdr3_nt: TGTGCCAGCAGTGCCACGACAGTAGCCAAAAACATTCAGTACTTC
cdr3_aa: CASSATTVAKNIQYF
clone_size: .
v_call: TRBV25-1
j_call: TRBJ2-4
d_call: .

cdr3_nt: TGCAGTGCCCCGGGGGTACCCCATCTACCCTACGAGCAGTACTTC
cdr3_aa: CSAPGVPHLPYEQYF
clone_size: .
v_call: TRBV20-1
j_call: TRBJ2-7
d_call: .

cdr3_nt: TGTGCCTGGAGTGTAATGGCAGAGAGTACCTACGAGCAGTACTTC
cdr3_aa: CAWSVMAESTYEQYF
clone_size: .
v_call: TRBV30
j_call: TRBJ2-7
d_call: .

cdr3_nt: TGCAGCGTTGATAGTTACAACTGGGACAATGAGCAGTTCTTC
cdr3_aa: CSVDSYNWDNEQFF
clone_size: few
v_call: TRBV29-1
j_call: TRBJ2-1
d_call: .

cdr3_nt: TGTGCCAGCAGCTTAGGGACATCCTTAGTAAACACTGAAGCTTTCTTT
cdr3_aa: CASSLGTSLVNTEAFF
clone_size: few
v_call: TRBV7-6
j_call: TRBJ1-1
d_call: .

cdr3_nt: TGTGCCAGCAGCCAATCTTACGAGCAGTACTTC
cdr3_aa: CASSQSYEQYF
clone_size: many
v_call: TRBV3-1
j_call: TRBJ2-7
d_call: .

cdr3_nt: TGTGCCATCAGTCAATTCCGACAGGGTTCGGACTATGGCTACACCTTC
cdr3_aa: CAISQFRQGSDYGYTF
clone_size: .
v_call: TRBV10-3
j_call: TRBJ1-2
d_call: TRBD1

cdr3_nt: TGTGCCAGCAGCCATATTCAGAGGGGCACTGAAGCTTTCTTT
cdr3_aa: CASSHIQRGTEAFF
clone_size: few
v_call: TRBV14
j_call: TRBJ1-1
d_call: .

cdr3_nt: TGCGCCAGCAGCTTGGCCTGGGACAGGGTGATGAACACTGAAGCTTTCTTT
cdr3_aa: CASSLAWDRVMNTEAFF
clone_size: few
v_call: TRBV5-1
j_call: TRBJ1-1
d_call: TRBD1

cdr3_nt: TGCGCCAGCAGCCAAGCGGGCGGGGGGGACCAAGAGACCCAGTACTTC
cdr3_aa: CASSQAGGGDQETQYF
clone_size: .
v_call: TRBV4-1
j_call: TRBJ2-5
d_call: TRBD2

cdr3_nt: TGCGCCAGCAGCTTGGGACTAAGGACAGGGTACTCCTACGAGCAGTACTTC
cdr3_aa: CASSLGLRTGYSYEQYF
clone_size: .
v_call: TRBV5-1
j_call: TRBJ2-7
d_call: TRBD1

cdr3_nt: TGCAGCGGCAGGACTAGCGGGAGGCTTCAGTACTTC
cdr3_aa: CSGRTSGRLQYF
clone_size: .
v_call: TRBV29-1
j_call: TRBJ2-7
d_call: TRBD2

cdr3_nt: TGCGCCAGCAGCTTGGGGGGGACAGGGCACTCCTACGAGCAGTACTTC
cdr3_aa: CASSLGGTGHSYEQYF
clone_size: .
v_call: TRBV5-1
j_call: TRBJ2-7
d_call: TRBD1

cdr3_nt: TGCAGCGTTACCAAGACCGGGGCGGCCGTAAATTACTACAATGAGCAGTTCTTC
cdr3_aa: CSVTKTGAAVNYYNEQFF
clone_size: many
v_call: TRBV29-1
j_call: TRBJ2-1
d_call: .

cdr3_nt: TGTGCCAGCAGTGAAATCGGGATGGAGGGTGGAAGGGATACGCAGTATTTT
cdr3_aa: CASSEIGMEGGRDTQYF
clone_size: few
v_call: TRBV2
j_call: TRBJ2-3
d_call: .

cdr3_nt: TGTGCCAGCAGCTTCGCGGAAAGCAAGGGCTACACCTTC
cdr3_aa: CASSFAESKGYTF
clone_size: many
v_call: TRBV7-8
j_call: TRBJ1-2
d_call: .

cdr3_nt: TGTGCCAGCAGTTATCCGCCCGGGACAGGCGGCACTGAAGCTTTCTTT
cdr3_aa: CASSYPPGTGGTEAFF
clone_size: few
v_call: TRBV6-5
j_call: TRBJ1-1
d_call: TRBD1

cdr3_nt: TGTGCCAGCTCACTTGTGGAACAGGTAACCTACGAGCAGTACTTC
cdr3_aa: CASSLVEQVTYEQYF
clone_size: few
v_call: TRBV18
j_call: TRBJ2-7
d_call: .

cdr3_nt: TGCGCCAGCAGCGTTACCAGATTCGGAACCCAGTACTTC
cdr3_aa: CASSVTRFGTQYF
clone_size: .
v_call: TRBV5-1
j_call: TRBJ2-5
d_call: .

cdr3_nt: TGTGCCAGCAGTTTGTTCACTAGCGGGAGGATCGGGGAGACCCAGTACTTC
cdr3_aa: CASSLFTSGRIGETQYF
clone_size: few
v_call: TRBV12-3/TRBV12-4
j_call: TRBJ2-5
d_call: TRBD2

cdr3_nt: TGCAGCGTTGATTTCGGACCATACGAGCAGTACTTC
cdr3_aa: CSVDFGPYEQYF
clone_size: many
v_call: TRBV29-1
j_call: TRBJ2-7
d_call: .

cdr3_nt: TGTGCCAGCAGTTCGGACACTTTCACCGGGGAGCTGTTTTTT
cdr3_aa: CASSSDTFTGELFF
clone_size: .
v_call: TRBV2
j_call: TRBJ2-2
d_call: .